This T cell receptor (beta chain) was observed in a study of blood T cell repertoires in COVID-19 (dated by TCRdb to 2020 to 2022). At the level of the whole study: Samples from collaborators originated in the United States, Italy and Spain and spanned both the acute and convalescent phases of COVID-19. The material from the prospective study consisted of cDNA or gDNA derived from T cells, B-cell-depleted T cells, or PBMCs. The dataset comprised deeply sampled blood TCRbeta repertoires from subjects exposed to, actively infected with, or recovered from COVID-19. The repertoires were released in a freely available public database intended as a resource for research on the immune response to SARS-CoV-2. Samples were obtained from the ongoing ImmuneRACE study (first 160 participants) and from 1,200 or so subjects provided by 6 global collaborators. Sample metadata almost always included a de-identified subject ID, COVID-19 status, age in years and sex. Where available, HLA class I and class II types were obtained from metadata supplied by the sample provider rather than from assay-based typing. Overall study outcomes, separate from this receptor: How much clinical and demographic metadata was included differed by source and by participant, and the metadata was provided uncurated.

TCRbeta CDR3 regions were amplified from genomic DNA using the immunoSEQ Assay, a bias-controlled multiplex PCR. The authors' pipeline ran thus. Nucleated cell counts per sample were estimated from amplification of reference gene primers within the assay. To quantify the absolute abundance of each unique TCRbeta CDR3 rearrangement, sequence reads were collapsed and filtered. For each sample, productive Simpson clonality was calculated as the square root of Simpson's diversity index over productive rearrangements. TCRdb stores this immuneACCESS table with in-frame sequences only. Part of the clones is absent; in the studies checked, under half of the shortfall reflects unresolved V genes, and no reason is known for the rest. V and J calls and clone size follow that table, whereas D and trimming were derived from the DNA. This sample has about 500,000 clones in its table, and about 89% of those were observed once. The top ten clones comprise roughly 8% of the sample.

Turning to this clone: Its antigen has not been determined. One base away there is no much larger clone; base qualities are not given.

Including cysteine and phenylalanine, the CDR3 has 14 amino acids. Only the CDR3 part of the read is kept: 42 bases, read in frame from the first base. Sequences SGHTA (CDR1) and FQGNSA (CDR2) are obtained from the germline V gene. V drops 1 base and J drops 5 bases, leaving 10 bases in between. At one collaborating source in Seattle, patients were enrolled during active infection and were followed longitudinally through the course of disease. Each collaborating institution followed its own protocols to collect whole blood in K2EDTA tubes. Collaborator samples were shipped for TCRbeta analysis as frozen whole blood, isolated PBMCs, or DNA extracted from either sample type.

The rearrangement joined TRBV7-2 to TRBJ2-3; 6 matching bases give a weak D call of TRBD2. This receptor was taken from a woman between 45 and 60 years old with COVID-19, enrolled during active disease. Input material: peripheral blood. At the DNA level, the sequence is TGTGCCAGCAGCTTAGGTTGGGGGGTAGATACGCAGTATTTT. This codes for CASSLGWGVDTQYF.